The sequence of this TCR beta chain was determined in a study of radiotherapy plus CTLA-4 blockade in lung cancer. Sequencing was performed with immunoSEQ multiplex PCR; in TCRdb, only in-frame clones are kept and a portion is missing. The sample has about 59,000 clones; around four fifths are singletons. The CDR3 runs 16 residues. V was pared by 1 base and J by 3 bases, with 15 bases between. In germline, CDR1 is SGHTA, CDR2 FQGNSA. This sequence joins TRBV7-2 and TRBJ1-1; D is undetermined. This TCR was sampled from a human donor with non-small cell lung cancer whose response to radiotherapy plus ipilimumab could not be evaluated. The sample consisted of peripheral blood, taken from a patient treated with radiotherapy plus ipilimumab. This chain's CDR3 is CASSLGPLWEYTEAFF. The CDR3 DNA reads as TGTGCCAGCAGCTTAGGGCCTTTGTGGGAGTACACTGAAGCTTTCTTT.